These T cell receptor beta chains were read from a single sample in a study of tumor-infiltrating lymphocytes in primary liver carcinoma. TCRdb independently ran MiXCR on the multiplex PCR reads; one entry per CDR3 protein. The table records 90,000 to 150,000 distinct CDR3 sequences, around 62% of them present only once. The sample was liver tumor tissue from sampling region 1. Receptor source: a woman aged 60-75 years with primary liver carcinoma and hepatitis B virus infection. Both conserved end residues are part of each CDR3. The D gene is left open where the match is weak. Expanded clones get a size class; other rows say once, few or many, or leave the size out.

j_gene: TRBJ2-7; d_gene: -; abundance: -; v_gene: TRBV11-3; CDR3aa: CASNLEQGTYEQYF; CDR3nt: TGTGCCAGTAACTTAGAGCAGGGCACCTACGAGCAGTACTTC
j_gene: TRBJ2-3; d_gene: -; abundance: -; v_gene: TRBV30; CDR3aa: CAWSWYRADTQYF; CDR3nt: TGTGCCTGGAGTTGGTATCGAGCAGATACGCAGTATTTT
j_gene: TRBJ2-5; d_gene: -; abundance: -; v_gene: TRBV28; CDR3aa: CASSLLGREIQEIQYF; CDR3nt: TGTGCCAGCAGTTTATTGGGCAGGGAAATCCAAGAGATCCAGTACTTC
j_gene: TRBJ2-1; d_gene: TRBD2; abundance: once; v_gene: TRBV7-8; CDR3aa: CASSLVGTSGNKEQFF; CDR3nt: TGTGCCAGCAGCTTAGTTGGGACTAGCGGGAATAAAGAGCAGTTCTTC
j_gene: TRBJ1-1; d_gene: -; abundance: -; v_gene: TRBV5-1; CDR3aa: CASSPGHGDMNTEAFF; CDR3nt: TGCGCCAGCAGCCCCGGACATGGGGATATGAACACTGAAGCTTTCTTT
j_gene: TRBJ1-1; d_gene: -; abundance: -; v_gene: TRBV10-3; CDR3aa: CAIDEDVNIEAFF; CDR3nt: TGTGCCATTGACGAGGATGTGAACATTGAAGCTTTCTTT
j_gene: TRBJ2-1; d_gene: TRBD2; abundance: once; v_gene: TRBV11-2; CDR3aa: CTSSGRLAGGRGDEQFF; CDR3nt: TGTACCAGCAGCGGGAGACTAGCGGGAGGGCGGGGGGATGAGCAGTTCTTC
j_gene: TRBJ2-1; d_gene: TRBD1; abundance: -; v_gene: TRBV11-2; CDR3aa: CASGTGSYIEQFF; CDR3nt: TGTGCCAGCGGGACAGGGAGCTACATTGAGCAGTTCTTC
j_gene: TRBJ2-1; d_gene: TRBD2; abundance: -; v_gene: TRBV4-2; CDR3aa: CASSQEPSGGYNEQFF; CDR3nt: TGCGCCAGCAGCCAAGAACCTAGCGGGGGGTACAATGAGCAGTTCTTC
j_gene: TRBJ1-1; d_gene: -; abundance: -; v_gene: TRBV11-1; CDR3aa: CASILFDGGIAEAFF; CDR3nt: TGTGCCAGCATCCTTTTTGACGGGGGGATCGCTGAAGCTTTCTTT
j_gene: TRBJ2-7; d_gene: TRBD2; abundance: -; v_gene: TRBV11-2; CDR3aa: CASNLDVPGLAPRNAYEQYF; CDR3nt: TGTGCCAGCAACTTAGACGTCCCGGGACTAGCGCCTCGAAACGCCTACGAGCAGTACTTC
j_gene: TRBJ2-7; d_gene: -; abundance: many; v_gene: TRBV6-6; CDR3aa: CASSPDSSSYEQYF; CDR3nt: TGTGCCAGCAGTCCGGACTCGAGCTCCTACGAGCAGTACTTC
j_gene: TRBJ2-5; d_gene: -; abundance: few; v_gene: TRBV28; CDR3aa: CASQVPAGGGGRQETQYF; CDR3nt: TGTGCCAGCCAAGTCCCGGCCGGAGGGGGAGGGCGTCAAGAGACCCAGTACTTC
j_gene: TRBJ2-1; d_gene: -; abundance: -; v_gene: TRBV11-3; CDR3aa: CAGSQTGGNINEQFF; CDR3nt: TGTGCCGGCAGCCAGACTGGTGGGAATATCAATGAGCAGTTCTTC
j_gene: TRBJ1-3; d_gene: -; abundance: many; v_gene: TRBV11-2; CDR3aa: CASSQVGVLGNTIYF; CDR3nt: TGTGCCAGCAGCCAAGTCGGGGTTTTAGGAAACACCATATATTTT
j_gene: TRBJ2-7; d_gene: -; abundance: -; v_gene: TRBV11-2; CDR3aa: CVSSYQPTVSHYEQYF; CDR3nt: TGTGTCAGCAGCTACCAGCCCACGGTCTCCCACTACGAGCAGTACTTC
j_gene: TRBJ2-1; d_gene: -; abundance: once; v_gene: TRBV4-1; CDR3aa: CASSQGAGGGTCNEQFF; CDR3nt: TGCGCCAGCAGCCAAGGGGCTGGTGGAGGTACCTGCAATGAGCAGTTCTTC
j_gene: TRBJ1-1; d_gene: -; abundance: -; v_gene: TRBV28; CDR3aa: CASRAGDGGTEAFF; CDR3nt: TGTGCCAGTCGGGCAGGAGATGGAGGCACTGAAGCTTTCTTT
j_gene: TRBJ1-1; d_gene: -; abundance: few; v_gene: TRBV5-4; CDR3aa: CASSSEQGDTEAFF; CDR3nt: TGTGCCAGCAGCTCAGAACAGGGAGACACTGAAGCTTTCTTT
j_gene: TRBJ2-2; d_gene: -; abundance: many; v_gene: TRBV12-3/TRBV12-4; CDR3aa: CASRGGYANTGELFF; CDR3nt: TGTGCCAGCAGAGGCGGATACGCGAACACCGGGGAGCTGTTTTTT
j_gene: TRBJ1-1; d_gene: TRBD1; abundance: -; v_gene: TRBV30; CDR3aa: CAWSEAGRGHRTGAFF; CDR3nt: TGTGCCTGGAGTGAGGCGGGCAGGGGGCATCGTACTGGAGCTTTCTTT
j_gene: TRBJ1-5; d_gene: -; abundance: -; v_gene: TRBV7-8; CDR3aa: CASSLEGGAYSNQPLHF; CDR3nt: TGTGCCAGCAGCTTAGAGGGGGGAGCCTATAGCAATCAGCCCCTGCATTTT
j_gene: TRBJ1-5; d_gene: -; abundance: once; v_gene: TRBV12-3/TRBV12-4; CDR3aa: CASSLEGGAGSQPQHF; CDR3nt: TGTGCCAGTAGTTTAGAGGGGGGGGCAGGGTCTCAGCCCCAGCATTTT
j_gene: TRBJ1-3; d_gene: -; abundance: many; v_gene: TRBV4-1; CDR3aa: CASSQVMGSASGNTIYF; CDR3nt: TGCGCCAGCAGCCAAGTTATGGGTTCAGCCTCTGGAAACACCATATATTTT
j_gene: TRBJ2-7; d_gene: TRBD2; abundance: many; v_gene: TRBV6-1; CDR3aa: CASSEPGGPYEQYF; CDR3nt: TGTGCCAGCAGTGAGCCGGGGGGACCCTACGAGCAGTACTTC
j_gene: TRBJ1-4; d_gene: TRBD1; abundance: -; v_gene: TRBV5-1; CDR3aa: CASSDRQGGTNEKLFF; CDR3nt: TGCGCCAGCAGCGATAGACAGGGAGGAACTAATGAAAAACTGTTTTTT
j_gene: TRBJ2-1; d_gene: -; abundance: -; v_gene: TRBV11-3; CDR3aa: CASILGTFNEQFF; CDR3nt: TGTGCCAGCATCTTAGGAACCTTCAATGAGCAGTTCTTC
j_gene: TRBJ1-5; d_gene: -; abundance: -; v_gene: TRBV20-1; CDR3aa: CSARRGNQPQHF; CDR3nt: TGCAGTGCTAGGAGAGGGAATCAGCCCCAGCATTTT
j_gene: TRBJ2-3; d_gene: -; abundance: many; v_gene: TRBV11-3; CDR3aa: CASSLGASLAADTQYF; CDR3nt: TGTGCCAGCAGCTTAGGGGCTAGTTTGGCCGCAGATACGCAGTATTTT
j_gene: TRBJ2-1; d_gene: -; abundance: many; v_gene: TRBV29-1; CDR3aa: CSVVLRSNEQFF; CDR3nt: TGCAGCGTTGTGTTGCGGTCAAATGAGCAGTTCTTC
j_gene: TRBJ2-5; d_gene: -; abundance: -; v_gene: TRBV29-1; CDR3aa: CSVEGGAGEQETQYF; CDR3nt: TGCAGTGTTGAAGGGGGGGCAGGGGAGCAAGAGACCCAGTACTTC
j_gene: TRBJ2-7; d_gene: -; abundance: few; v_gene: TRBV7-9; CDR3aa: CASSLEGGPGAYEQYF; CDR3nt: TGTGCCAGCAGCTTAGAAGGCGGCCCAGGGGCCTACGAGCAGTACTTC
j_gene: TRBJ2-6; d_gene: -; abundance: many; v_gene: TRBV6-5; CDR3aa: CASSYGGPGANVLTF; CDR3nt: TGTGCCAGCAGTTACGGGGGCCCTGGGGCCAACGTCCTGACTTTC
j_gene: TRBJ2-7; d_gene: TRBD2; abundance: many; v_gene: TRBV29-1; CDR3aa: CSVEDPRRGRGEQYF; CDR3nt: TGCAGCGTTGAAGACCCCCGGCGCGGGAGGGGTGAGCAGTACTTC